This passage covers 32 T cell receptor beta chains from one sample sequenced in a study of CD8+ T cells in alopecia areata. Following RNA extraction, reverse transcription yielded cDNA that acted as the sequencing template. TCRdb's copy holds only in-frame clones and misses some; the assay was immunoSEQ multiplex PCR. The sample holds 100,000 to 150,000 clones, roughly 57% seen once. The treatment denotes: oral pan-JAK inhibitor, 5-10 mg twice daily. Here the sequenced sample was CD4+ T cells sorted from blood, taken at week 4, from a patient treated with tofacitinib. The source is a human donor with alopecia areata.

This clone was counted once. The chain couples TRBV27 to TRBJ1-2, with 10 bases aligning to TRBD1. Per germline, CDR1 MNHEY and CDR2 SMNVEV (reference sequence). The length of the CDR3 is 14 residues. The J segment lost 5 bases and the V segment lost 3 bases, leaving 3 bases of the junction unmatched. CDR3 nucleotide sequence: TGTGCCAGCAGTTTCAGACAGGGGGCGTATGGCTACACCTTC. It translates to CASSFRQGAYGYTF.

In this sample, this clone turned up once. The rearrangement joins TRBV29-1 to TRBJ2-1, with 11 bases aligning to TRBD2. The CDR3 extends over 14 amino acids. Germline V gene lookup returns CDR1 SQVTM and CDR2 ANQGSEA. Germline trimming cut 5 bases from V and 5 bases from J; bases unmatched to any gene: 5. The CDR3 sequence: CSVPRLAGHNEQFF. The DNA for the CDR3 is TGCAGCGTTCCCCGACTAGCGGGACACAATGAGCAGTTCTTC.

This clone occurred a few times. V gene TRBV7-9 combines with J gene TRBJ1-2; 9 bases match TRBD1. V lost 5 bases, J lost 2 bases, and 6 bases stayed unmatched. CDR3 length equals 15 residues. Germline CDR1 SEHNR, CDR2 FQNEAQ (reference sequence). CDR3 in DNA: TGTGCCAGCAGCCCTTACAGGGGGCAGAACTATGGCTACACCTTC. Protein product: CASSPYRGQNYGYTF.

This clone was counted once. The chain carries TRBV9 and TRBJ2-3, with D perhaps TRBD2 (5 bases). Germline V CDR1 and CDR2: SGDLS, YYNGEE. The V and J ends lost 5 bases and 2 bases respectively, with 6 bases between them. This CDR3 contains 12 residues. CDR3 nucleotides: TGTGCCAGCAGGGGAGACACAGATACGCAGTATTTT. This gives the protein CASRGDTDTQYF.

V is TRBV15 and J is TRBJ2-4; D gene unclear. CDR1 and CDR2 from the germline V gene are LNHNV and YYDKDF (reference sequence). Trimming cost V 2 bases and J 6 bases, with 17 bases left between them. This CDR3 has 16 residues. CDR3 sequence reads: CATSRLTLGPANIQYF. In DNA, the CDR3 is TGTGCCACCAGCAGACTGACCCTCGGACCAGCAAACATTCAGTACTTC.

This chain connects TRBV29-1 to TRBJ2-3, with D uncertain. CDR1 is SQVTM, CDR2 ANQGSEA, per germline. The V end lost 6 bases, the J end lost 0 bases, and 4 bases lay between the germline ends. CDR3 length equals 11 residues. The CDR3 loop is CSVSSTDTQYF. In DNA, the CDR3 is TGCAGCGTGTCTAGCACAGATACGCAGTATTTT.

The chain uses TRBV5-4 and TRBJ1-5; 9 nucleotides match TRBD1. The CDR3 sequence is 15 residues long. From germline, CDR1 is SGHNT and CDR2 YYREEE (reference sequence). Trimming took 4 bases from V and 5 from J; bases not matched to a gene: 7. The CDR3 nucleotides read TGTGCCAGCAGCCCCGGGACAGGGCTCGATCAGCCCCAGCATTTT. It encodes CASSPGTGLDQPQHF.

The J gene is TRBJ1-2, the V gene TRBV4-3; maybe TRBD1 (5 bases). The ends were cut back, 0 bases at V and 8 bases at J, with 16 bases in the middle. The CDR3 totals 15 residues. CDR1 LGHNA and CDR2 YSLEER come from the germline V gene. The CDR3 DNA follows: TGCGCCAGCAGCCAAGACCGACGGGGGGATGAGGGCTACACCTTC. This sequence encodes CASSQDRRGDEGYTF.

The rearrangement joins TRBV25-1 to TRBJ1-2, with 7 bases lining up with TRBD1. Germline trimming cut 5 bases from V and 5 bases from J; bases unmatched to any gene: 5. This CDR3 comprises 13 residues. Germline CDR1 is MGHDK and CDR2 is SYGVNS. This CDR3 reads CASSYKGAYGYTF. The CDR3 DNA reads as TGTGCCAGCAGTTACAAGGGGGCTTATGGCTACACCTTC.

V and J are TRBV6-5 and TRBJ1-1, with D perhaps matching TRBD1 (6 bases). The CDR3 has 16 residues. V dropped 3 bases and J dropped 5 bases, with 19 bases sitting between them. Germline CDR1 and CDR2: MNHEY and SVGAGI. The CDR3 DNA reads as TGTGCCAGCAGTTATGAGGGGCCGGGGGGCTTAACTGAAGCTTTCTTT. Translation: CASSYEGPGGLTEAFF.

This clone is medium-sized (0.01 to 0.1%) in the sample. The V gene is TRBV5-6, the J gene TRBJ1-4; the D is unclear. This CDR3 has 13 residues. Germline loops: CDR1 SGHDT, CDR2 YYEEEE. V was trimmed by 1 base and J by 0 bases, leaving 1 base between them. CDR3 DNA: TGTGCCAGCAGCTTGCCAACTAATGAAAAACTGTTTTTT. Its translation: CASSLPTNEKLFF. The complete variable domain, with remaining parts taken from reference TRBV5-6 and TRBJ1-4, reads DAGVTQSPTHLIKTRGQQVTLRCSPKSGHDTVSWYQQALGQGPQFIFQYYEEEERQRGNFPDRFSGHQFPNYSSELNVNALLLGDSALYLCASSLPTNEKLFFGSGTQLSVL.

The chain has TRBV7-6 and TRBJ1-1; D is ambiguous. From germline, CDR1 is SGHVS and CDR2 FNYEAQ. The CDR3 contains 14 residues. Trimming took off 0 bases at V and 7 bases at J, with 12 bases between the two ends. CDR3 protein: CASSLAGATGEAFF. The CDR3 nucleotides are TGTGCCAGCAGCTTAGCAGGTGCGACGGGTGAAGCTTTCTTT.

This clone turned up a few times. This sequence joins TRBV5-1 and TRBJ2-1; 10 bases align to TRBD2. V lost 2 bases, J lost 7 bases, and 12 bases stayed unmatched. The CDR3 totals 17 residues. CDR1 is SGHRS, CDR2 YFSETQ, per germline. The CDR3 nucleotides are TGCGCCAGCAGCTTCAACTGGGCTAGCGGGGGACGAAATGAGCAGTTCTTC. Protein sequence: CASSFNWASGGRNEQFF.

The V and J genes are TRBV30 and TRBJ2-1; 15 bases align to TRBD2. Germline V gene lookup returns CDR1 GTSNPN and CDR2 SVGIG (reference sequence). The CDR3 has 16 residues. V lost 4 bases, J lost 8 bases, and 9 bases stayed unmatched. For the CDR3, the DNA is TGTGCCTGGACAAGAGGGACTAGCGGGAGGTCGGATGAGCAGTTCTTC. Encoded protein: CAWTRGTSGRSDEQFF.

The chain is built from TRBV30 and TRBJ2-3; D is possibly TRBD2 (6 bases). The length of the CDR3 is 16 residues. Trimming stripped 0 bases from V and 0 bases from J, with 13 bases between. Looked up from germline, CDR1 is GTSNPN and CDR2 is SVGIG (reference sequence). CDR3 DNA: TGTGCCTGGAGTGTAGGAGGCAGCGGGAGCACAGATACGCAGTATTTT. Residues: CAWSVGGSGSTDTQYF.

J is TRBJ2-5 and V is TRBV30; TRBD2 aligns across 8 bases. Losses at the gene ends were 2 bases for V and 5 bases for J; bases not matched to a gene: 4. The CDR3 has 13 residues. Germline values: CDR1 GTSNPN, CDR2 SVGIG (reference sequence). The CDR3 nucleotides read TGTGCCTGGAGTCCAGCGGGAGCCGAGACCCAGTACTTC. This codes for CAWSPAGAETQYF.

This chain links TRBV7-2 with TRBJ2-7; no reliable D call. The length of the CDR3 is 13 residues. Germline CDR1 SGHTA, CDR2 FQGNSA. The ends were cut back, 8 bases at V and 3 bases at J, with 14 bases in the middle. In nucleotides, the CDR3 is TGTGCCAGCGAGGACCTTATGAGCTACGAGCAGTACTTC. Translation gives CASEDLMSYEQYF.

This clone came up a few times. CDR3 coding DNA: TGTGCCAGCAGTTTTGAAGAGACCCAGTACTTC. It codes for CASSFEETQYF. This chain uses TRBV28 with TRBJ2-5; D remains unclear. This CDR3 has 11 residues. Trimming removed 3 bases at V and 3 bases at J, with 2 bases between. Germline CDR1 MDHEN, CDR2 SYDVKM. Supplemented by reference TRBV28 and TRBJ2-5, the full variable domain reads DVKVTQSSRYLVKRTGEKVFLECVQDMDHENMFWYRQDPGLGLRLIYFSYDVKMKEKGDIPEGYSVSREKKERFSLILESASTNQTSMYLCASSFEETQYFGPGTRLLVL.

This clone has just a few counts. The CDR3 DNA reads TGTGCCAGCAGCTTAACCGGGACAGGGAGTTACGAGCAGTACTTC. Its protein product is CASSLTGTGSYEQYF. The rearrangement uses TRBV7-3 and TRBJ2-7, with TRBD1 matching over 9 bases. Looked up from germline, CDR1 is SGHTA and CDR2 is FQGTGA. This CDR3 contains 15 residues. V was clipped by 0 bases and J by 4 bases; unmatched bases: 4.

The J gene is TRBJ2-1, the V gene TRBV2; 8 positions agree with TRBD2. This CDR3 spans 15 amino acids. Per germline, CDR1 SNHLY and CDR2 FYNNEI. V lost 5 bases, J lost 6 bases, and 9 bases stayed unmatched. CDR3 sequence reads: CASSRRGAGGNEQFF. The CDR3 bases are TGTGCCAGCAGTCGGCGAGGGGCGGGAGGCAATGAGCAGTTCTTC.

This chain links TRBV15 with TRBJ2-5; D may be TRBD2 (5 bases). Looked up from germline, CDR1 is LNHNV and CDR2 is YYDKDF (reference sequence). This CDR3 is 12 amino acids long. V was trimmed by 0 bases and J by 7 bases, leaving 6 bases between them. In DNA, the CDR3 is TGTGCCACCAGCAGAGATCGGGGGACCCAGTACTTC. Its protein is CATSRDRGTQYF.

The chain uses TRBV7-3 and TRBJ2-1; 8 positions match TRBD2. After removal of 5 bases from V and 8 bases from J, the junction contained 5 bases not matched to a gene. The CDR3 runs to 13 residues. CDR1 is SGHTA and CDR2 is FQGTGA in the germline V gene. This CDR3 reads CASSPVAGYEQFF. As DNA, the CDR3 is TGTGCCAGCAGCCCCGTAGCGGGGTATGAGCAGTTCTTC.

The chain carries TRBV30 and TRBJ1-5; 9 nucleotides match TRBD1. The CDR3 is 17 residues long. The junction had 13 bases not matched to a gene; V was cut back by 3 bases and J by 4 bases. Germline V lookup: CDR1 GTSNPN, CDR2 SVGIG (reference sequence). The CDR3 sequence: CAWSLAGGQGLNQPQHF. The CDR3 nucleotides are TGTGCCTGGAGCCTCGCGGGGGGACAGGGTTTGAATCAGCCCCAGCATTTT.

This clone has more than one count but fewer than ten. The gene calls are TRBV6-6 and TRBJ1-3, with D tentatively TRBD1 (5 bases). V was pared by 0 bases and J by 3 bases, with 9 bases between. Germline CDR1 MNHNY, CDR2 SVGAGI (reference sequence). The CDR3 totals 15 residues. Here the CDR3 reads CASSYSTGLGNTIYF. Here the CDR3 DNA reads TGTGCCAGCAGTTACTCCACGGGACTTGGAAACACCATATATTTT.

This clone was counted between two and nine times. The chain carries TRBV30 and TRBJ2-3; TRBD2 might be the D (5 bases). The germline CDR1 and CDR2 sequences are GTSNPN and SVGIG (reference sequence). This CDR3 is built from 14 residues. V was pared by 0 bases and J by 4 bases, with 11 bases between. The CDR3 here is CAWSVLGSPDTQYF. DNA for the CDR3: TGTGCCTGGAGTGTATTGGGGAGCCCAGATACGCAGTATTTT. Complete variable domain (other parts from reference TRBV30 and TRBJ2-3): SQTIHQWPATLVQPVGSPLSLECTVEGTSNPNLYWYRQAAGRGLQLLFYSVGIGQISSEVPQNLSASRPQDRQFILSSKKLLLSDSGFYLCAWSVLGSPDTQYFGPGTRLTVL.

V is TRBV7-2 and J is TRBJ2-5; possible D gene TRBD2, 6 bases. The germline CDR1 and CDR2 sequences are SGHTA and FQGNSA. V dropped 0 bases and J dropped 5 bases, with 16 bases sitting between them. The length of the CDR3 is 16 residues. As DNA, the CDR3 is TGTGCCAGCAGCTTAGCCCTGACTAGGATAAGTGAGACCCAGTACTTC. Translating it yields CASSLALTRISETQYF.

The chain employs TRBV7-9 and TRBJ1-1, with TRBD1 identical over 8 bases. Germline values: CDR1 SEHNR, CDR2 FQNEAQ (reference sequence). This CDR3 comprises 14 residues. The trim removed 7 bases at V and 2 bases at J, leaving 6 bases unmatched. The DNA of the CDR3 is TGTGCCAGCACCTACAGGGGGAAAAACACTGAAGCTTTCTTT. Its protein is CASTYRGKNTEAFF.

This clone was detected a few times. This chain uses TRBV29-1 with TRBJ2-6; the D gene is possibly TRBD1 (6 bases). The length of the CDR3 is 15 residues. V lost 8 bases and J 3 bases, leaving 17 bases between the germline ends. The germline V gene encodes CDR1 SQVTM and CDR2 ANQGSEA. The chain's CDR3 is CSPATTGCGANVLTF. The CDR3 DNA sequence: TGCAGCCCGGCGACCACAGGGTGTGGGGCCAACGTCCTGACTTTC.

The V gene is TRBV9, the J gene TRBJ2-4, with D maybe TRBD1 (5 bases). The germline V and J ends were trimmed by 0 bases and 7 bases, with 14 bases remaining between them. CDR1 is SGDLS, CDR2 YYNGEE, per germline. This CDR3 has 15 residues. The CDR3 loop is CASSVGAGNLNIQYF. CDR3 bases: TGTGCCAGCAGCGTAGGGGCAGGGAACCTGAACATTCAGTACTTC. The complete variable domain, with remaining parts taken from reference TRBV9 and TRBJ2-4, reads DSGVTQTPKHLITATGQRVTLRCSPRSGDLSVYWYQQSLDQGLQFLIQYYNGEERAKGNILERFSAQQFPDLHSELNLSSLELGDSALYFCASSVGAGNLNIQYFGAGTRLSVL.

V and J are TRBV4-1 and TRBJ1-2; D is perhaps TRBD1 (5 bases). The V gene's germline CDR1 is MGHRA and CDR2 YSYEKL. CDR3 length: 17 residues. V was shortened by 2 bases and J by 8 bases, with 24 bases between the two germline ends. CDR3 residues: CASSQNWGSTGAGGYTF. The CDR3, as DNA: TGCGCCAGCAGCCAAAATTGGGGGTCGACGGGCGCGGGCGGCTACACCTTC.

The J gene is TRBJ1-2, the V gene TRBV25-1; the D is unclear. The CDR3 length is 12 residues. Trimming took 3 bases from V and 8 from J, leaving 10 bases between them. Germline CDR1 is MGHDK and CDR2 is SYGVNS. CDR3 amino acids: CASSEVPSGYTF. CDR3 bases: TGTGCCAGCAGTGAGGTCCCGAGCGGCTACACCTTC.

This clone was recorded a few times. The V gene is TRBV5-4, the J gene TRBJ2-2; perhaps TRBD1 as D (6 bases). Germline assignment: CDR1 SGHNT and CDR2 YYREEE (reference sequence). CDR3 size: 15 residues. Trimming shortened V by 1 base and J by 1 base, and 8 bases separated the two germline ends. This CDR3 is CASSLPDRNTGELFF. CDR3 in DNA: TGTGCCAGCAGCTTGCCGGACAGGAACACCGGGGAGCTGTTTTTT.